This T cell receptor beta chain derives from a study of cytomegalovirus exposure and HLA in healthy donors. Study-level results: It was confirmed in vitro that a few of the CMV-associated chains were specific for CMV antigens.

Turning to this clone: As yet, its antigen is unknown.

This PCR relied on a set of 60 Vbeta primers and 13 Jbeta primers. Produced via immunoSEQ multiplex PCR; TCRdb's table is partial and in-frame only. The table has 140,000 or so clones, approximately 79% seen once; the top ten hold 4.3%. Germline CDR1 ENHRY, CDR2 SYGVKD. V dropped 7 bases and J dropped 1; count of bases not matched to a gene: 8. The CDR3 has 17 amino acids. The specimen sequenced was PBMCs. J is TRBJ2-6 and V is TRBV10-3, with 9 nucleotides matching TRBD1. This clonotype was obtained from a man in his late teens or twenties in good health and CMV-seropositive. The CDR3 sequence is CAIKDRGSDSGANVLTF. The CDR3 region has the DNA TGTGCCATCAAGGACAGGGGATCGGATTCTGGGGCCAACGTCCTGACTTTC.